This TCR beta chain was identified in a study of blood T cell repertoires in COVID-19. Sequenced by immunoSEQ multiplex PCR; TCRdb stores in-frame clones only, minus some. The sample holds a few hundred thousand clones; about 91% are singletons and the top ten take 2.5%. This CDR3 comprises 15 residues. Trimming took 4 bases from V and 5 from J, leaving 15 bases between them. Per the germline V gene, CDR1 is KGHSH and CDR2 is LQKENI. The source is a woman in her 40s with acute COVID-19. Sequencing was carried out using PBMCs or T cells enriched from blood (not recorded which). The genes are TRBV18 and TRBJ2-1; TRBD1 might be the D (6 bases). CDR3 DNA sequence: TGTGCCAGCTCACTGGCCGGGACAAAGAACAATGAGCAGTTCTTC. It yields the protein CASSLAGTKNNEQFF.